This is a list of T cell receptor beta chains from one sample in a study of T-cell reconstitution after alpha-beta-depleted transplantation in children. Each CDR3 protein is one row after TCRdb ran MiXCR on the PCR reads. The sample consists of 490,000 or so distinct CDR3 sequences, about an eighth of them appearing once. Sample: PBMCs from the stem cell graft donor, taken from the stem cell graft. These receptors came from a human donor who donated a stem cell graft to a child with combined immunodeficiency. CDR3s leave out the opening cysteine and the closing phenylalanine or tryptophan.

j_call | v_call | cdr3_aa
TRBJ1-1 | TRBV20-1 | SARTGDTEAF
TRBJ1-3 | TRBV4-3 | ASSHSYRQGNTIY
TRBJ2-5 | TRBV28 | ASGTDGTEQETQY
TRBJ2-7 | TRBV4-3 | ASSQDGDNFEEQY
TRBJ2-1 | TRBV6-1 | ASRNTPGTGADNEQF
TRBJ2-7 | TRBV6-2/TRBV6-3 | ASSYSGTSGREQY
TRBJ1-5 | TRBV7-2 | ASSPRLGSNQPQH
TRBJ1-1 | TRBV4-3 | ASSTRQGERAF
TRBJ2-2 | TRBV7-2 | ASSLTSGRAGTGELF
TRBJ2-4 | TRBV28 | ASSPGDIAKNIQY
TRBJ2-1 | TRBV2 | AFPSGRGEQF
TRBJ2-1 | TRBV20-1 | SAPVRVISYNEQF
TRBJ2-1 | TRBV4-3 | ASSHSGGALDEQF
TRBJ2-3 | TRBV20-1 | SARVSLFDTQY
TRBJ2-5 | TRBV7-7 | ASSLGRDFKETQY
TRBJ2-3 | TRBV4-3 | ASSQGNLEADTQY
TRBJ1-1 | TRBV6-1 | ASRATWNTEAF
TRBJ1-1 | TRBV12-3/TRBV12-4 | ASRSSRDRGREKTEAF
TRBJ2-5 | TRBV10-3 | ASFRDQETQY
TRBJ1-5 | TRBV30 | AWSYGREFRNQPQH
TRBJ2-7 | TRBV6-2/TRBV6-3 | ASSGTTIYEQY
TRBJ2-7 | TRBV6-1 | ASTQIPLGASYEQY
TRBJ2-5 | TRBV5-1 | ASSNGQGRSETQY
TRBJ2-3 | TRBV27 | ASSLGGASTDTQY
TRBJ1-2 | TRBV6-5 | ASSSTGGNGYT
TRBJ1-5 | TRBV5-1 | ASSPHGYNQPQH
TRBJ1-4 | TRBV29-1 | SVRDRGTTNEKLF
TRBJ1-1 | TRBV29-1 | SVEYGSQDTEAF
TRBJ1-1 | TRBV16 | ASSQSIGTEAF
TRBJ1-2 | TRBV29-1 | SVDGAAGYGYT
TRBJ1-6 | TRBV20-1 | SARDRDSLFYSPLH
TRBJ1-1 | TRBV5-1 | ASSLGGADEAF
TRBJ2-7 | TRBV20-1 | SARSAGSYEQY
TRBJ2-5 | TRBV7-9 | ASSLDPPGLQETQY
TRBJ1-1 | TRBV25-1 | ASSESTGTPNTEAF